These 2 T cell receptor beta chains originate from one sample sequenced in a study of blood T cell repertoires in COVID-19. Repertoires were generated with immunoSEQ multiplex PCR, while TCRdb's copy carries only in-frame clones and drops some. The sample shows around 300,000 clones, about 90% of them seen only once. Sample: PBMCs or T cells enriched from blood (not recorded which). The receptors were sampled from a woman between 18 and 30 years old with acute COVID-19.

The rearrangement uses TRBV7-3 and TRBJ2-3; 7 bases match TRBD1. CDR3 size: 15 residues. CDR1 and CDR2 (germline): SGHTA, FQGTGA. Unmatched junction bases numbered 2, after V lost 2 bases and J lost 0 bases. CDR3 nucleotide sequence: TGTGCCAGCAGCTTAGAGGGGGCCAGCACAGATACGCAGTATTTT. Protein product: CASSLEGASTDTQYF.

Remarks on this clone: The junction differs from germline at one of its ends, possibly a read error. The V gene is TRBV6-5, the J gene TRBJ1-2; 9 bases match TRBD1. The length of the CDR3 is 15 residues. Germline lookup yields CDR1 MNHEY and CDR2 SVGAGI. The CDR3 is CASSYSGTGNFGYTF. In nucleotides, the CDR3 is TGTGCCAGCAGTTACTCGGGGACAGGGAACTTTGGCTACACCTTC.